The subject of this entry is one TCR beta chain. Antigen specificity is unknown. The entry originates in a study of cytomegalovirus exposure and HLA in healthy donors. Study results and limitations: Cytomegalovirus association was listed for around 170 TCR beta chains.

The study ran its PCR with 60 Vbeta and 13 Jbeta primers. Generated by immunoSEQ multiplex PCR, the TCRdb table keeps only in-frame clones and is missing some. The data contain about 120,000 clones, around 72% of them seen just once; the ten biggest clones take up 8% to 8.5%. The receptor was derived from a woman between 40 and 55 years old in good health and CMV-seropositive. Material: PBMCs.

The DNA of the CDR3 is TGTGCCAGCAGCTTAACTCGACTAGCGGAATACGAGCAGTACTTC. This sequence encodes CASSLTRLAEYEQYF. The chain is built from TRBV7-8 and TRBJ2-7; 9 bases match TRBD2. The CDR3 runs 15 residues. Germline CDR1 is SGHVS and CDR2 is FQNEAQ. J lost 4 bases, V lost 2 bases, and 6 bases had no gene match.